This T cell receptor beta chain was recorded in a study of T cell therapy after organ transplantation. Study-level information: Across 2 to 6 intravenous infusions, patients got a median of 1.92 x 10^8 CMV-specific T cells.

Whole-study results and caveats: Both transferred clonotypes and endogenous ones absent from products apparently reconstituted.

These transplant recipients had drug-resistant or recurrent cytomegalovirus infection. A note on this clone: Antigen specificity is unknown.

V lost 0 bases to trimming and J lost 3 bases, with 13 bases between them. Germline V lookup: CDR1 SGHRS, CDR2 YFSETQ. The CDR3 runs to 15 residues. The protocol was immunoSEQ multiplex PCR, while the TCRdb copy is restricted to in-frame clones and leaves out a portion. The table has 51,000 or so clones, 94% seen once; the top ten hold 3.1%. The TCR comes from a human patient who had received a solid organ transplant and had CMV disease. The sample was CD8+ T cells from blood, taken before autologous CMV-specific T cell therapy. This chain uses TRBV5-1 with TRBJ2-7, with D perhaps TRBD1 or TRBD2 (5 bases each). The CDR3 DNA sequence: TGCGCCAGCAGCTTGGCCCAGGGACCCAACTACGAGCAGTACTTC. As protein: CASSLAQGPNYEQYF. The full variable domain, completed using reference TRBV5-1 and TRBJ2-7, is KAGVTQTPRYLIKTRGQQVTLSCSPISGHRSVSWYQQTPGQGLQFLFEYFSETQRNKGNFPGRFSGRQFSNSRSEMNVSTLELGDSALYLCASSLAQGPNYEQYFGPGTRLTVT.